The 22 T cell receptor beta chains below come from one sample, sequenced in a study of naive and memory T cell subsets. Both TRBC1 and TRBC2 were covered by a beta constant-region primer of two equimolar oligonucleotides. Nested alpha and beta constant-region primers with the SP2 primer drove four PCR rounds on ligated cDNA. MiXCR, applied by TCRdb to the UMI-ligation and nested PCR reads, yields one record per CDR3 protein. The sample consists of 80,000 to 95,000 distinct CDR3 sequences, 9% to 9.5% of them appearing once. The sequencing sample was made of naive CD8+ T cells from blood. The receptors come from a human donor in good health.

In this sample, this clonotype turned up a few times. This chain links TRBV5-5 with TRBJ1-2, with D possibly matching TRBD1 (6 bases). This CDR3 has 12 residues. V lost 2 bases and J 8 bases, leaving 10 bases between the germline ends. The germline V gene encodes CDR1 SGHKS and CDR2 YYEKEE (reference sequence). The CDR3 region has the DNA TGTGCCAGCAGCTTCAACAGGGACGGCTACACCTTC. Its translation: CASSFNRDGYTF.

This clonotype has at least ten counts. The genes are TRBV4-3 and TRBJ2-1, with 9 bases lining up with TRBD2. This CDR3 spans 15 amino acids. With V trimmed by 1 base and J by 5 bases, 3 bases remained unmatched. Germline V lookup: CDR1 LGHNA, CDR2 YSLEER. The CDR3 is CASSQVTSGNNEQFF. The CDR3 DNA sequence: TGCGCCAGCAGCCAAGTGACTAGCGGAAACAATGAGCAGTTCTTC.

This clonotype was recorded a few times. The chain links TRBV7-2 to TRBJ2-2, with 7 bases that match TRBD1. J gave up 5 bases and V 7 bases, and 13 bases lay outside the gene matches. The germline V gene encodes CDR1 SGHTA and CDR2 FQGNSA. This CDR3 has 16 residues. The CDR3 here is CASTSPETGTTGELFF. CDR3 bases: TGTGCCAGCACCTCCCCCGAGACAGGGACGACCGGGGAGCTGTTTTTT. Using reference TRBV7-2 and TRBJ2-2 for the parts outside the CDR3, the full variable domain is GAGVSQSPSNKVTEKGKDVELRCDPISGHTALYWYRQSLGQGLEFLIYFQGNSAPDKSGLPSDRFSAERTGGSVSTLTIQRTQQEDSAVYLCASTSPETGTTGELFFGEGSRLTVL.

This clonotype appeared many times. The chain has TRBV7-9 and TRBJ2-3; D remains ambiguous. V was pared by 6 bases and J by 0 bases, with 7 bases between. Germline V CDR1 and CDR2: SEHNR, FQNEAQ (reference sequence). This CDR3 contains 13 residues. The CDR3 DNA reads TGTGCCAGCAGTTCTACTAGCACAGATACGCAGTATTTT. Its translation: CASSSTSTDTQYF.

In its sample, this clonotype was seen many times. The genes are TRBV12-5 and TRBJ1-2; TRBD1 agrees at 7 bases. With 5 bases clipped from V and 5 bases from J, the junction kept 17 bases outside the gene matches. This CDR3 comprises 17 residues. CDR1 is LGHNT, CDR2 FRNRAP, per germline. The CDR3 nucleotides read TGTGCTAGTGGTGGACAGGTAGAAGGTCCGGGGTCATATGGCTACACCTTC. Protein product: CASGGQVEGPGSYGYTF.

This clonotype was counted once. The chain employs TRBV5-1 and TRBJ2-5; the D gene is possibly TRBD2 (5 bases). The V and J ends lost 4 bases and 2 bases respectively, with 12 bases between them. The CDR3 spans 14 residues. From germline, CDR1 is SGHRS and CDR2 YFSETQ. DNA for the CDR3: TGCGCCAGCAGCCTTACTAGGGAACAAGAGACCCAGTACTTC. As protein: CASSLTREQETQYF.

This clonotype was recorded many times. This chain links TRBV29-1 with TRBJ2-6; TRBD2 agrees at 9 bases. J lost 0 bases, V lost 6 bases, and 6 bases had no gene match. Germline V lookup: CDR1 SQVTM, CDR2 ANQGSEA. The CDR3 length is 16 residues. In nucleotides, the CDR3 is TGCAGCGTCGTACTAGCGGGTAGCTCTGGGGCCAACGTCCTGACTTTC. This gives the protein CSVVLAGSSGANVLTF.

V and J are TRBV20-1 and TRBJ2-3, with 7 bases matching TRBD2. CDR3 length equals 14 residues. The V and J ends lost 0 bases and 2 bases, in that order; junction bases with no gene match: 2. Germline CDR1 and CDR2: DFQATT and SNEGSKA (reference sequence). The CDR3 nucleotides read TGCAGTGCTAGAGAGCGGGACTACACAGATACGCAGTATTTT. It is translated as CSARERDYTDTQYF.

This clonotype was recorded many times. This rearrangement joins TRBV27 to TRBJ2-1; 7 positions match TRBD2. The CDR3 length is 14 residues. Looked up from germline, CDR1 is MNHEY and CDR2 is SMNVEV (reference sequence). Losses at the gene ends were 3 bases for V and 9 bases for J; bases not matched to a gene: 8. The CDR3 sequence: CASSFGGTGGEQFF. The DNA for the CDR3 is TGTGCCAGCAGTTTCGGGGGGACGGGTGGTGAGCAGTTCTTC.

This clonotype was counted ten times or more. V gene TRBV5-5 combines with J gene TRBJ2-7; TRBD2 matches 8 bases. With 4 bases clipped from V and 2 bases from J, the junction kept 8 bases outside the gene matches. CDR3 size: 15 residues. CDR1 and CDR2 (germline): SGHKS, YYEKEE (reference sequence). The CDR3 nucleotides are TGTGCCAGCAGCCCAACTAGCGGAGCCACCTACGAGCAGTACTTC. Its protein is CASSPTSGATYEQYF.

This clonotype was recorded at least ten times. The chain has TRBV2 and TRBJ2-7; unclear D gene. This CDR3 contains 12 residues. V was pared by 6 bases and J by 5 bases, with 11 bases between. Germline assignment: CDR1 SNHLY and CDR2 FYNNEI. The CDR3 DNA is TGTGCCAGCAGAGGTGGCTACCACGAGCAGTACTTC. Its protein product is CASRGGYHEQYF.

This chain uses TRBV27 with TRBJ2-7, with D possibly matching TRBD1 (6 bases). This CDR3 has 11 amino acids. Germline CDR1 is MNHEY and CDR2 is SMNVEV (reference sequence). The V and J ends lost 9 bases and 3 bases respectively, with 9 bases between them. The CDR3 bases are TGTGCCAGTGCGGACAGCTACGAGCAGTACTTC. It translates to CASADSYEQYF.

There are a few counts of this clonotype. The V call is TRBV27, the J call TRBJ2-3; D gene ambiguous. Trimming took off 1 base at V and 0 bases at J, with 8 bases between the two ends. This CDR3 contains 15 residues. The germline V gene has CDR1 MNHEY and CDR2 SMNVEV (reference sequence). The CDR3 coding sequence is TGTGCCAGCAGTTTATTGGACGCTAGCACAGATACGCAGTATTTT. Its translation is CASSLLDASTDTQYF.

CDR3: CASSFQGTNTEAFF. The CDR3 DNA reads as TGTGCCAGCAGTTTCCAGGGGACAAACACTGAAGCTTTCTTT. V gene TRBV12-3 or TRBV12-4 combines with J gene TRBJ1-1; tentatively, D is TRBD1 (6 bases). The CDR3 length is 14 residues. The V end lost 3 bases, the J end lost 2 bases, and 10 bases lay between the germline ends.

The V gene is TRBV2, the J gene TRBJ2-1; D uncertain. CDR3 length: 13 amino acids. Germline-derived CDR1 and CDR2 are SNHLY and FYNNEI. The CDR3 DNA follows: TGTGAGCAGACGGTCTTTGTCCACAATGAGCAGTTCTTC. Amino acids: CEQTVFVHNEQFF.

The rearrangement uses TRBV12-5 and TRBJ1-4, with D maybe TRBD1 (5 bases). CDR3 size: 17 residues. Germline CDR1 LGHNT, CDR2 FRNRAP. Trimming left V 3 bases short and J 5 bases short, with 19 bases between. For the CDR3, the DNA is TGTGCTAGTGGTTTCGAGACGGGGCTTCGACAGAATGAAAAACTGTTTTTT. It codes for CASGFETGLRQNEKLFF.

The chain carries TRBV6-1 and TRBJ2-5; D not resolved. Per germline, CDR1 MNHNS and CDR2 SASEGT. V was trimmed by 0 bases and J by 1 base, leaving 9 bases between them. This CDR3 is 15 amino acids long. The CDR3 spells CASSEALGPQETQYF. CDR3 coding DNA: TGTGCCAGCAGTGAAGCGCTCGGGCCCCAAGAGACCCAGTACTTC.

The chain carries TRBV20-1 and TRBJ2-1, with D perhaps matching TRBD1 (6 bases). The CDR3 loop spans 15 amino acids. Germline V lookup: CDR1 DFQATT, CDR2 SNEGSKA (reference sequence). The ends were cut back, 0 bases at V and 0 bases at J, with 9 bases in the middle. CDR3 loop: CSARDQGSSYNEQFF. CDR3 in DNA: TGCAGTGCTAGAGATCAGGGGAGCTCCTACAATGAGCAGTTCTTC.

In this sample, this clonotype turned up many times. The chain employs TRBV6-2 or TRBV6-3 and TRBJ2-4; a possible D gene is TRBD2 (6 bases). The length of the CDR3 is 18 residues. Germline V gene sequence: CDR1 MNHEY, CDR2 SVGEGT. V was trimmed by 3 bases and J by 0 bases, leaving 18 bases between them. The CDR3 coding sequence is TGTGCCAGCAGTTATGCAGATCGGGGAGGACTAGCCAAAAACATTCAGTACTTC. Amino acids: CASSYADRGGLAKNIQYF.

V and J are TRBV14 and TRBJ1-1; D is undetermined. The V end was cut by 2 bases, the J end by 0 bases, with 10 bases between. CDR3 size: 15 residues. CDR1 is SGHDN, CDR2 FVKESK, per germline. The CDR3 loop reads CASSQLPAVNTEAFF. CDR3 in DNA: TGTGCCAGCAGCCAACTCCCAGCTGTGAACACTGAAGCTTTCTTT.

In its sample, this clonotype was seen a few times. The chain carries TRBV20-1 and TRBJ2-5; D tentatively fits TRBD1 or TRBD2 (5 bases each). The CDR3 loop spans 13 amino acids. CDR1 is DFQATT, CDR2 SNEGSKA, per germline (reference sequence). V gave up 0 bases and J gave up 5 bases, with 10 bases separating them. CDR3 amino acids: CSARDRGRETQYF. The CDR3, as DNA: TGCAGTGCTAGAGATAGGGGACGGGAGACCCAGTACTTC.

This clonotype was detected many times. The genes are TRBV5-5 and TRBJ2-1; the D gene is possibly TRBD2 (6 bases). Germline CDR1 reads SGHKS; CDR2 reads YYEKEE (reference sequence). This CDR3 has 16 amino acids. Trimming removed 4 bases from V and 1 base from J, with 15 bases in between. For the CDR3, the DNA is TGTGCCAGCAGCCCGAGGAGGGCCGGGTCCTACAATGAGCAGTTCTTC. Amino acids: CASSPRRAGSYNEQFF.